This T cell receptor beta chain was documented in a study of blood T cell repertoires in COVID-19 (dated by TCRdb to the early 2020s). As for the study more broadly: Samples covering the acute and convalescent phases of COVID-19 were provided by collaborators in the United States, Italy and Spain. The dataset comprised deeply sampled blood TCRbeta repertoires from subjects exposed to, actively infected with, or recovered from COVID-19. The material from the prospective study consisted of cDNA or gDNA derived from T cells, B-cell-depleted T cells, or PBMCs. Where available, HLA class I and class II types were obtained from metadata supplied by the sample provider rather than from assay-based typing. A de-identified subject ID, COVID-19 status, age in years and sex were almost always included in the sample metadata. Samples were obtained from the ongoing ImmuneRACE study (first 160 participants) and from over 1,000 subjects provided by 6 global collaborators. The repertoires were made available in a free public database intended to serve as a resource for research on the immune response to SARS-CoV-2.

TCRbeta CDR3 regions were amplified from genomic DNA by means of the immunoSEQ Assay, a bias-controlled multiplex PCR. The original methods were these. Within the assay, amplification of reference gene primers was used to estimate how many nucleated cells each sample contained. Sequence reads were collapsed and filtered to measure the absolute abundance of every unique TCRbeta CDR3 rearrangement. For each sample, productive Simpson clonality was calculated by taking the square root of Simpson's diversity index across productive rearrangements. This immuneACCESS table, as held by TCRdb, lists in-frame sequences with V and J called but not all clones. Of the missing ones, under half trace to an unresolved V gene in checked studies; the others have no known cause. That table supplies the V and J calls and clone size; D and trimming were determined from the DNA. Recorded for this sample are 190,000 or so clones; 94% of them occurred a single time. The top ten clonotypes cover roughly 0.7% of the sample.

One collaborating source in Seattle enrolled patients while the patients were actively infected and followed the patients over time throughout the course of disease. The collaborating institutions used their own protocols to collect whole blood in K2EDTA tubes. For TCRbeta analysis, collaborators shipped samples in one of three forms: frozen whole blood, isolated PBMCs, or DNA extracted from either of those sample types. CDR1 and CDR2, looked up from the germline V gene (reference sequence), are SEHNR and FQNEAQ. The CDR3 goes from the cysteine to the phenylalanine over 14 residues. Kept here is only the CDR3 DNA, which spans 42 bases and is read in frame from base 1. Trimming costs V 5 bases and J 5 bases, and their ends lie 15 bases apart. General study outcomes and caveats: The quantity of clinical and demographic metadata differed by source and by participant and was supplied without curation.

For this clone: Its antigen remains undetermined. No clone much larger than this one lies a single base away; base qualities are absent.

The source material was peripheral blood. The clonotype comes from a man aged 25 to 45 with COVID-19, enrolled during active disease. This receptor chain uses TRBV7-9 and TRBJ1-1; the D segment could be TRBD1, given 6 matching bases. The CDR3 region reads CASSPTSTGTEAFF. At the DNA level, the sequence is TGTGCCAGCAGCCCTACTAGTACAGGGACTGAAGCTTTCTTT. With the portions outside the CDR3 filled from the reference TRBV7-9 and TRBJ1-1 genes, the complete variable region becomes DTGVSQNPRHKITKRGQNVTFRCDPISEHNRLYWYRQTLGQGPEFLTYFQNEAQLEKSRLLSDRFSAERPKGSFSTLEIQRTEQGDSAMYLCASSPTSTGTEAFFGQGTRLTVV.